This T cell receptor beta chain was recorded in a study of cytomegalovirus exposure and HLA in healthy donors. Study results and caveats: The investigators catalogued 150 or so TCR beta chains as cytomegalovirus-associated.

Separate from the approximately 670-subject first cohort, the roughly 120-subject validation cohort was the one that the donors belonged to. Clones were sequenced by immunoSEQ multiplex PCR, and TCRdb holds only the in-frame ones, with some missing. The sample has about 200,000 clones; 80% to 90% are singletons. Unmatched junction bases numbered 9, after V lost 4 bases and J lost 4 bases. The CDR3 contains 16 residues. CDR1 is SEHNR and CDR2 is FQNEAQ in the germline V gene (reference sequence). On this clone itself: What it binds is not known.

Sequencing was performed on PBMCs. This receptor was obtained from a woman between 25 and 40 years old in good health and CMV-seropositive. This rearrangement joins TRBV7-9 to TRBJ2-3, with TRBD1 identical over 9 bases. CDR3 residues: CASSSGGTGWADTQYF. The CDR3 DNA reads as TGTGCCAGCAGCTCAGGAGGGACAGGGTGGGCAGATACGCAGTATTTT.